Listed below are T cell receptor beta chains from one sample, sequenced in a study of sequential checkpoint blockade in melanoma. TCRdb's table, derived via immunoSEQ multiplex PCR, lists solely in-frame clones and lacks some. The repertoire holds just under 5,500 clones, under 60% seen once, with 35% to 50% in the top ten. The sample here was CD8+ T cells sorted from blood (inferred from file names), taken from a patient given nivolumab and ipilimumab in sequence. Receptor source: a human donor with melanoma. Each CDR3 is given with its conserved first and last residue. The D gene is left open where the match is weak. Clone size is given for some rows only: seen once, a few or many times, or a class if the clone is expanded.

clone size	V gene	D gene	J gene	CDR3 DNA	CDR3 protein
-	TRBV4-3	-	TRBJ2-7	TGCGCCAGCAGCCAAGACCGGGTACGCTACGAGCAGTACTTC	CASSQDRVRYEQYF
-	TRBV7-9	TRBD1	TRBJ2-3	TGTGCCAGCAGCTTACCCGGACAGGGGCCAAGCACAGATACGCAGTATTTT	CASSLPGQGPSTDTQYF
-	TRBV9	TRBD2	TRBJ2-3	TGTGCCAGCAGCGTAGCTGGGGGGGGATTGACAGATACGCAGTATTTT	CASSVAGGGLTDTQYF
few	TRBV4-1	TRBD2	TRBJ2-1	TGCGCCAGCAGCCAAGGGAATAGCGGGGGCTATGAGCAGTTCTTC	CASSQGNSGGYEQFF
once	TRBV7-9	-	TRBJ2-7	TGTGCCAGCAATCCAGGGGGGTACGGGCAGTACTTC	CASNPGGYGQYF
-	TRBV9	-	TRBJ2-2	TGTGCCAGCAGCGCATCCACCGGGGAGCTGTTTTTT	CASSASTGELFF
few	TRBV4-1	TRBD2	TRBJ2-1	TGCGCCAGCAGGCTAGCGGGGGGGCGGAATGAGCAGTTCTTC	CASRLAGGRNEQFF
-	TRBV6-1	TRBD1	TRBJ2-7	TGTGCCAGCAGTGAAGGACCAGGGGGCCCCTACGAGCAGTACTTC	CASSEGPGGPYEQYF
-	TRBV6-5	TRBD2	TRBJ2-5	TGTGCCAGCAGTGATAAGCGGGGCCTTTGGACCCAGTACTTC	CASSDKRGLWTQYF
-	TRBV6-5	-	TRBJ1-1	TGTGCCAGCAGTTACTCGGGGCTGTCGCGCACTGAAGCTTTCTTT	CASSYSGLSRTEAFF
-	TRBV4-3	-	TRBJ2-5	TGCGCCAGCAGCCAAGAATTGCCGGGGGGCGAAGCGGAGACCCAGTACTTC	CASSQELPGGEAETQYF
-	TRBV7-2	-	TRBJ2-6	TGTGCCAGCAGCCCCAAGGGGTTAACTGGGGCCAACGTCCTGACTTTC	CASSPKGLTGANVLTF
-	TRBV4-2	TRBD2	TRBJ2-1	TGTGCCAGCAGCCCGACGGGACTAGCGTCGTTAGGGCAGTTCTTC	CASSPTGLASLGQFF
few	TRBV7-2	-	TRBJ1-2	TGTGCCAGCAGCTTAGGGACGGCGGGTGGCTACACCTTC	CASSLGTAGGYTF
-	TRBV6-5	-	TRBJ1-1	TGTGCCAGCGGTCCCAACGCGGGGTTTAAGGCTGAAGCTTTCTTT	CASGPNAGFKAEAFF
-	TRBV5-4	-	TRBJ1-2	TGTGCCAGCAGCTCCCCCACTAACTATGGCTACACCTTC	CASSSPTNYGYTF
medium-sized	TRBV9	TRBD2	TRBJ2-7	TGTGCCAGCAGCGCGTGGGCGGGGGGTGGAAACGAGCAGTACTTC	CASSAWAGGGNEQYF
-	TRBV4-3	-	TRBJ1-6	TGCGCCAGCAGCCAAGATCAGGGAGGAGGGAGTCGCTCACCCCTCCACTTT	CASSQDQGGGSRSPLHF
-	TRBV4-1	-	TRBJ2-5	TGCGCCAGCAGCCAAGCTCGTCCGGGCCGAGCAGGGGAGACCCAGTACTTC	CASSQARPGRAGETQYF
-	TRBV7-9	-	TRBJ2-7	TGTGCCAGCAGCTCGATGTCTGTCTACGAGCAGTACTTC	CASSSMSVYEQYF
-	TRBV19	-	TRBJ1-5	TGTGCCAGTAGTATAGCCCTCAGTTTCAACCAGCCCCAGCATTTT	CASSIALSFNQPQHF
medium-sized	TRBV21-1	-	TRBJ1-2	TGTGCCAGCAGCAAAGGACAGTTCTATGGCTACACCTTC	CASSKGQFYGYTF
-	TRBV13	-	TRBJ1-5	TGTGCCAGCAGCTTAGGCCCAGGGGCGTTAGATCAGCCCCAGCATTTT	CASSLGPGALDQPQHF